Listed below are T cell receptor beta chains from one sample, sequenced in a study of blood T cell repertoires in COVID-19. Assay used: immunoSEQ multiplex PCR; TCRdb lists only in-frame clones, some missing. Of fewer than 40,000 clones detected, 80% to 90% appear once; the ten largest clones hold 0.5% to 0.7%. Source material: peripheral blood. The receptors were sampled from a woman in her thirties or forties with active or convalescent COVID-19. The CDR3 runs from the conserved cysteine through the conserved F or W. The order of the fields is J gene, clone size, V gene, D gene, CDR3 protein, CDR3 DNA. The D gene is left open where the match is weak. Size tells how often a clone was seen (once, few, many) or the class of an expanded clone, and some rows leave it out.

J gene: TRBJ1-1
clone size: -
V gene: TRBV27
D gene: -
CDR3 protein: CASSLSGRVNTEAFF
CDR3 DNA: TGTGCCAGCAGTTTATCCGGGAGGGTGAACACTGAAGCTTTCTTT

J gene: TRBJ1-5
clone size: once
V gene: TRBV2
D gene: TRBD1
CDR3 protein: CASRAYRGGNQPQHF
CDR3 DNA: TGTGCCAGCAGAGCCTACAGGGGAGGCAATCAGCCCCAGCATTTT

J gene: TRBJ2-7
clone size: -
V gene: TRBV29-1
D gene: -
CDR3 protein: CSVTGGDSTRYEQYF
CDR3 DNA: TGCAGCGTTACTGGCGGGGACAGTACTCGCTACGAGCAGTACTTC

J gene: TRBJ2-3
clone size: -
V gene: TRBV19
D gene: TRBD2
CDR3 protein: CASSQPGLAGFWDTQYF
CDR3 DNA: TGTGCCAGTAGTCAACCGGGACTAGCGGGATTTTGGGATACGCAGTATTTT

J gene: TRBJ2-4
clone size: -
V gene: TRBV3-1/TRBV3-2
D gene: TRBD2
CDR3 protein: CASSQDRPASGRVAKNIQYF
CDR3 DNA: TGTGCCAGCAGCCAAGACCGGCCGGCTAGCGGGAGGGTAGCCAAAAACATTCAGTACTTC

J gene: TRBJ2-3
clone size: -
V gene: TRBV11-2
D gene: TRBD2
CDR3 protein: CASSLDLVAGASTDTQYF
CDR3 DNA: TGTGCCAGCAGCTTAGATTTGGTAGCGGGGGCCTCCACAGATACGCAGTATTTT

J gene: TRBJ1-5
clone size: -
V gene: TRBV7-9
D gene: -
CDR3 protein: CASSLSRAGKRGNQPQHF
CDR3 DNA: TGTGCCAGCAGCTTATCCCGGGCAGGGAAGCGTGGGAATCAGCCCCAGCATTTT

J gene: TRBJ2-6
clone size: -
V gene: TRBV6-5
D gene: -
CDR3 protein: CASSYFPSSGANVLTF
CDR3 DNA: TGTGCCAGCAGTTATTTTCCCTCCTCTGGGGCCAACGTCCTGACTTTC

J gene: TRBJ1-4
clone size: -
V gene: TRBV6-1
D gene: TRBD1
CDR3 protein: CASSEATGPTEKLFF
CDR3 DNA: TGTGCCAGCAGTGAAGCGACAGGGCCGACTGAAAAACTGTTTTTT

J gene: TRBJ2-3
clone size: once
V gene: TRBV30
D gene: -
CDR3 protein: CAWSDTSKSVDTQYF
CDR3 DNA: TGTGCCTGGTCGGACACGAGCAAATCTGTGGATACGCAGTATTTT

J gene: TRBJ2-1
clone size: -
V gene: TRBV5-1
D gene: -
CDR3 protein: CASSLVAALYNEQFF
CDR3 DNA: TGCGCCAGCAGCCTAGTAGCGGCCCTTTACAATGAGCAGTTCTTC

J gene: TRBJ2-1
clone size: -
V gene: TRBV15
D gene: TRBD2
CDR3 protein: CATSRGSGSGGEQFF
CDR3 DNA: TGTGCCACCAGCAGAGGAAGCGGGAGCGGAGGTGAGCAGTTCTTC

J gene: TRBJ1-2
clone size: -
V gene: TRBV18
D gene: TRBD1
CDR3 protein: CASSPGPGDRQYGYTF
CDR3 DNA: TGTGCCAGCTCACCCGGTCCAGGGGACAGGCAATATGGCTACACCTTC

J gene: TRBJ1-2
clone size: -
V gene: TRBV12-3/TRBV12-4
D gene: -
CDR3 protein: CASSLISYGYTF
CDR3 DNA: TGTGCCAGCAGTTTAATCTCCTATGGCTACACCTTC

J gene: TRBJ2-3
clone size: -
V gene: TRBV7-3
D gene: TRBD2
CDR3 protein: CASSLSSTSGGRTDTQYF
CDR3 DNA: TGTGCCAGCAGCTTAAGTTCGACTAGCGGGGGCCGCACAGATACGCAGTATTTT

J gene: TRBJ2-5
clone size: -
V gene: TRBV10-1
D gene: TRBD1
CDR3 protein: CASGPGGPRETQYF
CDR3 DNA: TGCGCCAGCGGACCAGGGGGCCCACGAGAGACCCAGTACTTC

J gene: TRBJ2-1
clone size: -
V gene: TRBV19
D gene: TRBD2
CDR3 protein: CATVAGGPSDEQFF
CDR3 DNA: TGTGCCACCGTAGCGGGAGGGCCGTCAGATGAGCAGTTCTTC

J gene: TRBJ2-2
clone size: -
V gene: TRBV10-3
D gene: TRBD2
CDR3 protein: CAISGISGRPNTGELFF
CDR3 DNA: TGTGCCATCAGTGGGATTAGCGGGAGGCCCAACACCGGGGAGCTGTTTTTT

J gene: TRBJ2-1
clone size: -
V gene: TRBV30
D gene: TRBD1
CDR3 protein: CAWLTGTEQFF
CDR3 DNA: TGTGCCTGGTTGACAGGGACTGAGCAGTTCTTC

J gene: TRBJ1-1
clone size: -
V gene: TRBV19
D gene: -
CDR3 protein: CASSIRQSYTEAFF
CDR3 DNA: TGTGCCAGTAGTATAAGACAGTCATACACTGAAGCTTTCTTT